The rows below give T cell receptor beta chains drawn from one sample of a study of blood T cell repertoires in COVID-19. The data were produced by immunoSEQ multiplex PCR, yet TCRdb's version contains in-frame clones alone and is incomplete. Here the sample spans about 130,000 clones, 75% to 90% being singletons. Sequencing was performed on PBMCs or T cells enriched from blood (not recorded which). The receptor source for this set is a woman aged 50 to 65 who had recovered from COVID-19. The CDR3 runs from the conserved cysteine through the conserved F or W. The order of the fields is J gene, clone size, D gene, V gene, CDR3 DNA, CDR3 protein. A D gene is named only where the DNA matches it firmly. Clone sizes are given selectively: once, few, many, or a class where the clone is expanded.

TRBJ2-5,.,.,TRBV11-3,TGTGCCAGCAGCTTCGGACAGAGGTTGTTGACCCAGTACTTC,CASSFGQRLLTQYF
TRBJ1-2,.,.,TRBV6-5,TGTGCCAGCAGTTCCTCGCCAGGTGAAAATGGCTACACCTTC,CASSSSPGENGYTF
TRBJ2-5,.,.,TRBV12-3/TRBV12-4,TGTGCCAGCAGTTTAAGCAGGGTCGAGACCCAGTACTTC,CASSLSRVETQYF
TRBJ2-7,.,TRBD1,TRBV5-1,TGCGCCAGCAGCCTGGGGCTGGGGCAGGGGGTCAACGAGCAGTACTTC,CASSLGLGQGVNEQYF
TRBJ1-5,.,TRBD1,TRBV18,TGTGCCAGCTCAGGACAGGGGGCCGGTCAGCCCCAGCATTTT,CASSGQGAGQPQHF
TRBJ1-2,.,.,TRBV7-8,TGTGCCAGCAGCTTAGGGTCAGATGGCTACACCTTC,CASSLGSDGYTF
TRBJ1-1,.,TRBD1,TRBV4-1,TGCGCCAGCAGCCAAGACCACCGGGGGACAGGGGCTTTCTTT,CASSQDHRGTGAFF
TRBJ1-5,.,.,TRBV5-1,TGCGCCAGCAGCTTGGCGGGGGGCGGAAATCAGCCCCAGCATTTT,CASSLAGGGNQPQHF
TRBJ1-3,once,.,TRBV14,TGTGCCAGCGAGAGTGCTTTTGGAAACACCATATATTTT,CASESAFGNTIYF
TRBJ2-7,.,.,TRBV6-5,TGTGCCAGCAGTCTCCGGACAGCCGGAACCTACGAGCAGTACTTC,CASSLRTAGTYEQYF
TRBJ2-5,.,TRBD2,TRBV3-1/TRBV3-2,TGTGCCAGCAGCCAGACTAGCGGGGGGTCAAAAGAGACCCAGTACTTC,CASSQTSGGSKETQYF
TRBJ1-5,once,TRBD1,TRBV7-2,TGTGCCAGCAGCTTAGGGACAGGGGGACTCAATCAGCCCCAGCATTTT,CASSLGTGGLNQPQHF
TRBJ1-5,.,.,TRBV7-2,TGTGCCAGCAGCTCGGAGGGAGGCAATCAGCCCCAGCATTTT,CASSSEGGNQPQHF
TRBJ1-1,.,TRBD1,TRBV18,TGTGCCAGCTCACCAGAGGCTCAGGGGGCTGGGAGGACTGAAGCTTTCTTT,CASSPEAQGAGRTEAFF
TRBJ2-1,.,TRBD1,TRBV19,TGTGCCAGTAGTATAATGGGTTGGGGCGCAGGGGGTGGTGAGCAGTTCTTC,CASSIMGWGAGGGEQFF
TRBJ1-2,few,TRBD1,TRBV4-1,TGCGCCAGCAGCCAAAGGGAGACAGGGGGAAGCTATGGCTACACCTTC,CASSQRETGGSYGYTF
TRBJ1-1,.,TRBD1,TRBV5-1,TGCGCCAGCAGCTTGACGGGACAGGGAGGAACTGAAGCTTTCTTT,CASSLTGQGGTEAFF
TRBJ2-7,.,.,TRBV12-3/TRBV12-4,TGTGCCAGCAGTCCCGGCTACGAGCAGTACTTC,CASSPGYEQYF
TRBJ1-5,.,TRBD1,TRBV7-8,TGTGCCAGTAGACAGGGGAACCAGCCCCAGCATTTT,CASRQGNQPQHF
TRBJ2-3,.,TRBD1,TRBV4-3,TGCGCCAGCAGCCAAGGACAGGGGGCCCGCGCAGATACGCAGTATTTT,CASSQGQGARADTQYF
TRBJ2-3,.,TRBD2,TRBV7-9,TGTGCCACCCGGCGGGGGGGGGATACGCAGTATTTT,CATRRGGDTQYF
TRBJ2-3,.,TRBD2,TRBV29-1,TGCAGCGTTGGCCCTCTAGCGGGGGGTAGCACAGATACGCAGTATTTT,CSVGPLAGGSTDTQYF
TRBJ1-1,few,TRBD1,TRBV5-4,TGTGCCAGCAGCTTGTCGGACAGGCCCGCGAACACTGAAGCTTTCTTT,CASSLSDRPANTEAFF
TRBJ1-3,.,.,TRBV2,TGTGCCAGCAGTAACAGAAAACCCTCTGGAAACACCATATATTTT,CASSNRKPSGNTIYF
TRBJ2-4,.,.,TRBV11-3,TGTGCCAGCAGCTTTGGGACAGTTGGAGGGGACATTCAGTACTTC,CASSFGTVGGDIQYF
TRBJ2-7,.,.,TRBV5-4,TGTGCCAGCAGCTCTGGAGCCGTCTACGAGCAGTACTTC,CASSSGAVYEQYF
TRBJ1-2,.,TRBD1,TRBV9,TGTGCCAGCAGCCAACGCGGGACAGGGGGTGGCTACACCTTC,CASSQRGTGGGYTF
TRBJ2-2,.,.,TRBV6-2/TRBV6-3,TGTGCCAGCAGTTACTATACAGGGAAGACCGGGGAGCTGTTTTTT,CASSYYTGKTGELFF
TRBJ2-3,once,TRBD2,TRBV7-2,TGTGCCAGCAGCTCTAGCGGGGGCACAGATACGCAGTATTTT,CASSSSGGTDTQYF
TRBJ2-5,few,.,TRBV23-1,TGCGCCAGCAGTCAATCACCAGGAATAAGAATCGAGACCCAGTACTTC,CASSQSPGIRIETQYF
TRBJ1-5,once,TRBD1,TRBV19,TGTGCCAGTAGTAGGGACAGTTCAATCACTATGGGTCAGCCCCAGCATTTT,CASSRDSSITMGQPQHF
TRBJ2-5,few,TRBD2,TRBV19,TGTGCCAGTAGTACGGCTAGCGGAAAAGAGACCCAGTACTTC,CASSTASGKETQYF
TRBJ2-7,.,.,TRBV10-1,TGCGCCAGCAGTGGTTTACTTCTTGACGAGCAGTACTTC,CASSGLLLDEQYF
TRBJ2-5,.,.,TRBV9,TGTGCCAGCAGCGTAGGGCAGGCCCAAGAGACCCAGTACTTC,CASSVGQAQETQYF
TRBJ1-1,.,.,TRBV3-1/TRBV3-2,TGTGCCAGCAGCGAGAGGGGGAAAACTGAAGCTTTCTTT,CASSERGKTEAFF
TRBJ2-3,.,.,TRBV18,TGTGCCAGCTCAACGAGACAGATCCTTAGCACAGATACGCAGTATTTT,CASSTRQILSTDTQYF
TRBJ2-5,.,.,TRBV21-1,TGTGCCAGCAGCAAACTAAAGTTTCCCGAAGAGACCCAGTACTTC,CASSKLKFPEETQYF
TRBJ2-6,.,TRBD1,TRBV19,TGTGCCAGTAGTATTGGGACAGGGTTCTCTGGGGCCAACGTCCTGACTTTC,CASSIGTGFSGANVLTF
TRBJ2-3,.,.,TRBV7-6,TGTGCCAGCAGCCATAGGGGTACTAGCACAGATACGCAGTATTTT,CASSHRGTSTDTQYF